This TCR beta chain was identified during a study of radiotherapy plus CTLA-4 blockade in lung cancer. Study as a whole: Objective responses emerged in under 20% of patients, and 31% attained disease control. Broader study findings: TCR clones from tumors expanded in blood after radiotherapy plus ipilimumab. Interferon-beta, together with early blood T cell clone dynamics, reportedly best predicted response.

This clone was counted only a few times. Its target is not known. TCRdb's copy holds only in-frame clones and misses some; the assay was immunoSEQ multiplex PCR. The sample carries about 110,000 clones, 70% to 85% recorded once. Focal radiation plus CTLA-4 blockade with ipilimumab was administered to patients who had chemo-refractory metastatic non-small-cell lung cancer. CDR1 and CDR2 (germline): SGHAT, FQDESV (reference sequence). The trim removed 1 base at V and 3 bases at J, leaving 3 bases unmatched. The CDR3 is made up of 14 amino acids. This receptor was taken from a human donor with non-small cell lung cancer that progressed on radiotherapy plus ipilimumab. Some clones in this sample may be carry-over from other donors' samples. The starting material was peripheral blood, obtained from a patient treated with radiotherapy plus ipilimumab. This chain links TRBV11-1 with TRBJ2-7; TRBD1 agrees at 7 bases. The chain's CDR3 is CASSLVQGLYEQYF. The CDR3, as DNA: TGTGCCAGCAGCTTAGTACAGGGGCTCTACGAGCAGTACTTC.